This T cell receptor (beta chain) stems from a study of blood T cell repertoires in COVID-19. Sequencing used immunoSEQ multiplex PCR; TCRdb keeps in-frame clones, though not all of them. The sample comprises 50,000 to 75,000 clones, about 87% of which are singletons, and roughly 7.2% rests with the top ten. Per germline, CDR1 SGHTA and CDR2 FQGNSA. The CDR3 is 14 amino acids. V shed 1 base and J shed 4 bases, with 8 bases lying between them. This clonotype was sampled from a man aged 60 to 69 with acute or convalescent COVID-19. The gene calls are TRBV7-2 and TRBJ2-1; D ambiguous. The sequencing sample was made of peripheral blood. CDR3 nucleotide sequence: TGTGCCAGCAGCTTAGAGCGCGGTTACAATGAGCAGTTCTTC. It translates to CASSLERGYNEQFF.